This T cell receptor (beta chain) came from a study of blood T cell repertoires in COVID-19. For the study at large: Samples of COVID-19 (acute and convalescent) were obtained from the United States, Italy and Spain. Sample material is recorded as cDNA or gDNA derived from T cells, B-cell-depleted T cells, or PBMCs.

In the original processing: Amplification of reference gene primers provided the estimated nucleated cell counts. Libraries were prepared by immunoSEQ multiplex PCR; TCRdb keeps only in-frame clonotypes and omits some of them. D and trimming come from the DNA, and the V and J calls and clone size come from that table. The profile covers more than 200,000 clones, with about 90% appearing a single time and 2.5% to 3% taken by the ten largest. V was shortened by 6 bases and J by 15 bases, with 21 bases between the two germline ends. The CDR3 consists of 13 residues. This sequence was found in a woman in her fifties or sixties with acute or convalescent COVID-19. The V and J genes are TRBV12-3 or TRBV12-4 and TRBJ1-3; D unresolved. What was sequenced was peripheral blood. The CDR3 reads CASSLTQAFPKYF. For the CDR3, the DNA is TGTGCCAGCAGCCTTACCCAGGCCTTTCCGAAATATTTT.